The sample holds a few counts of the clone carrying this T cell receptor beta chain. Its antigen is unidentified. The source of the sample is a study of vaccination effects on CD4 cells after COVID-19. Study-wide results and caveats: There was marked clonal contraction among infection- and vaccine-induced clones late after vaccination.

Germline CDR1 SGHNT, CDR2 YENEEA. The CDR3 is 14 residues long. Trimming removed 0 bases from V and 6 bases from J, with 11 bases in between. The assay was immunoSEQ multiplex PCR, and TCRdb's table has in-frame clones only and misses some. The profile shows under 50,000 clones, around four fifths of them singletons. Culture proceeded for approximately nine days, and CD4+ T cells were then isolated. According to PCR results, the person was infected with SARS-CoV-2 between March and December 2020. IL-2 medium supplanted half the medium on days 3 and 7. This sequence originates from a human donor who had a prior SARS-CoV-2 infection. The sequenced sample was CD4+ T cells from PBMCs cultured without peptide, obtained before COVID-19 vaccination. V is TRBV11-3 and J is TRBJ1-1, with TRBD1 as a possible D gene (5 bases). The CDR3 nucleotides are TGTGCCAGCAGCTTAGATTGGACAAGCGCTGAAGCTTTCTTT. This encodes CASSLDWTSAEAFF. Using reference TRBV11-3 and TRBJ1-1 for the parts outside the CDR3, the full variable domain is EAGVVQSPRYKIIEKKQPVAFWCNPISGHNTLYWYLQNLGQGPELLIRYENEEAVDDSQLPKDRFSAERLKGVDSTLKIQPAELGDSAVYLCASSLDWTSAEAFFGQGTRLTVV.